This passage covers 20 T cell receptor beta chains from one sample sequenced in a study of cytomegalovirus exposure and HLA in healthy donors. PCR used 60 Vbeta primers and 13 Jbeta primers. Some clones are missing from TCRdb's copy, which holds only in-frame ones; the method was immunoSEQ multiplex PCR. In all, the sample yields 95,000 to 150,000 clones. The specimen was PBMCs. These receptors came from a man between 18 and 29 years old in good health and CMV-seronegative.

This sequence joins TRBV11-1 and TRBJ2-7; 8 bases align to TRBD2. CDR3 length: 17 amino acids. The germline V gene has CDR1 SGHAT and CDR2 FQDESV (reference sequence). Losses at the gene ends were 1 base for V and 6 bases for J; bases not matched to a gene: 14. CDR3 region: CASSLGPGGGPHSEQYF. The CDR3 bases are TGTGCCAGCAGCTTAGGACCGGGCGGGGGGCCCCACTCCGAGCAGTACTTC.

The J gene is TRBJ2-1, the V gene TRBV5-4; 9 nucleotides agree with TRBD2. This CDR3 is 16 amino acids long. The V segment lost 4 bases and the J segment 6 bases; nucleotides outside the gene matches: 11. Germline assignment: CDR1 SGHNT and CDR2 YYREEE (reference sequence). The CDR3 loop is CASSAPPGLASNEQFF. The DNA of the CDR3 is TGTGCCAGCAGCGCCCCCCCGGGACTAGCATCCAATGAGCAGTTCTTC.

The rearrangement joins TRBV5-6 to TRBJ2-7, with D maybe TRBD2 (6 bases). Germline CDR1 is SGHDT and CDR2 is YYEEEE. With 2 bases removed from V and 6 bases from J, the gap between germline ends came to 12 bases. The CDR3 has 13 amino acids. The CDR3 sequence: CASSFGGSGEQYF. The DNA of the CDR3 is TGTGCCAGCAGCTTCGGGGGTTCAGGCGAGCAGTACTTC.

The V gene is TRBV25-1, the J gene TRBJ2-2; D possibly corresponds to TRBD2 (7 bases). The germline gives CDR1 MGHDK, CDR2 SYGVNS. V was cut by 7 bases and J by 0 bases, with 15 bases left in between. There are 16 residues in the CDR3. CDR3 DNA: TGTGCCAGCACCCGGGGGGCAGGGGCGAACACCGGGGAGCTGTTTTTT. Its translation: CASTRGAGANTGELFF.

The rearrangement uses TRBV9 and TRBJ1-1; tentatively, D is TRBD1 (5 bases). This CDR3 region has 14 residues. Trimming left V 2 bases short and J 5 bases short, with 13 bases between. Germline V lookup: CDR1 SGDLS, CDR2 YYNGEE. CDR3: CASSVGGSGTEAFF. The CDR3 DNA reads TGTGCCAGCAGCGTGGGGGGGTCGGGGACTGAAGCTTTCTTT.

V and J are TRBV6-6 and TRBJ2-7; TRBD2 matches at 10 bases. The length of the CDR3 is 13 residues. Trimming cost V 6 bases and J 3 bases; bases outside gene matches: 2. The V gene's germline CDR1 is MNHNY and CDR2 SVGAGI (reference sequence). CDR3 loop: CASRASGSYEQYF. The CDR3 DNA reads as TGTGCCAGCAGGGCTAGCGGGAGCTACGAGCAGTACTTC.

The V gene is TRBV7-6, the J gene TRBJ2-7, with TRBD1 as a possible D gene (6 bases). The CDR3 spans 14 residues. V lost 5 bases and J 7 bases, leaving 18 bases between the germline ends. Germline CDR1 SGHVS, CDR2 FNYEAQ. CDR3 nucleotide sequence: TGTGCCAGCAGCCTGAACAGGGTAGATCGGGAGCAGTACTTC. Amino acid sequence: CASSLNRVDREQYF.

The chain employs TRBV19 and TRBJ2-3, with 12 positions matching TRBD2. Germline-derived CDR1 and CDR2 are LNHDA and SQIVND (reference sequence). The CDR3 has 14 residues. With 5 bases clipped from V and 3 bases from J, the junction kept 0 bases outside the gene matches. The chain's CDR3 is CASSGTSGTDTQYF. The DNA for the CDR3 is TGTGCCAGTAGTGGGACTAGCGGGACAGATACGCAGTATTTT.

The chain uses TRBV28 and TRBJ2-5; the D is unclear. The V end was cut by 5 bases, the J end by 6 bases, with 19 bases between. The CDR3 covers 15 residues. Germline CDR1 reads MDHEN; CDR2 reads SYDVKM. In DNA, the CDR3 is TGTGCCAGCAGTCCGGTATCGGGTAGTAGGAAGACCCAGTACTTC. The encoded protein is CASSPVSGSRKTQYF.

The chain employs TRBV5-1 and TRBJ2-1, with 9 bases fitting TRBD2. This CDR3 has 16 amino acids. V shed 0 bases, J shed 3 bases, and the junction held 4 bases outside the gene matches. Germline CDR1 is SGHRS and CDR2 is YFSETQ. The CDR3 nucleotides are TGCGCCAGCAGCTTGGAAAAGACTAGCGGCTACAATGAGCAGTTCTTC. This sequence encodes CASSLEKTSGYNEQFF.

The chain employs TRBV10-1 and TRBJ2-1; TRBD2 matches 10 bases. Germline CDR1 is WNHNN and CDR2 is SYGVQD (reference sequence). The CDR3 runs 15 residues. With V trimmed by 1 base and J by 6 bases, 3 bases remained unmatched. The CDR3 coding sequence is TGCGCCAGCAGTGAGTTAGCGGGAGGCTTCAATGAGCAGTTCTTC. It translates to CASSELAGGFNEQFF.

V and J are TRBV7-9 and TRBJ2-3; 13 bases are a match to TRBD2. The CDR3 length is 19 residues. Germline-derived CDR1 and CDR2 are SEHNR and FQNEAQ (reference sequence). V was pared by 1 base and J by 3 bases, with 10 bases of the junction left unmatched. Here the CDR3 reads CASSLVGGTSGKGTDTQYF. CDR3 nucleotides: TGTGCCAGCAGCTTAGTTGGGGGGACTAGCGGGAAGGGAACAGATACGCAGTATTTT. The whole variable domain, remainder taken from reference TRBV7-9 and TRBJ2-3, is DTGVSQNPRHKITKRGQNVTFRCDPISEHNRLYWYRQTLGQGPEFLTYFQNEAQLEKSRLLSDRFSAERPKGSFSTLEIQRTEQGDSAMYLCASSLVGGTSGKGTDTQYFGPGTRLTVL.

In regard to this clone: A read error may account for a junction end that differs from germline. The rearrangement uses TRBV12-5 and TRBJ2-1; 10 bases are shared with TRBD2. CDR1 and CDR2 (germline): LGHNT, FRNRAP. This CDR3 region has 13 residues. The CDR3 is CASGLTTSGPQLF. The CDR3, as DNA: TGTGCTAGTGGTTTGACGACTAGCGGGCCCCAACTCTTC.

The CDR3 sequence: CASSVGSAVGLRETQYF. Here the CDR3 DNA reads TGTGCCAGCAGCGTAGGGTCGGCGGTTGGACTTCGAGAGACCCAGTACTTC. This chain uses TRBV9 with TRBJ2-5, with a possible D match to TRBD2 (5 bases). Germline-derived CDR1 and CDR2 are SGDLS and YYNGEE. The CDR3 sequence is 17 residues long. The germline V and J ends were trimmed by 0 bases and 4 bases, with 19 bases remaining between them.

This chain uses TRBV10-2 with TRBJ2-6; D is possibly TRBD1 (6 bases). Trimming pared 7 bases from V and 2 bases from J, leaving 12 bases between. The CDR3 totals 15 residues. Germline lookup yields CDR1 WSHSY and CDR2 SAAADI. The chain's CDR3 is CASTQSGAGANVLTF. The CDR3, as DNA: TGCGCCAGCACCCAATCAGGGGCTGGGGCCAACGTCCTGACTTTC.

The chain is built from TRBV5-6 and TRBJ2-7; 10 nucleotides agree with TRBD1. Trimming cost V 1 base and J 5 bases; bases outside gene matches: 3. The CDR3 contains 14 residues. Germline V gene data show CDR1 as SGHDT and CDR2 as YYEEEE. The CDR3 region has the DNA TGTGCCAGCAGCTTGTGGGACAGGGGCCACGAGCAGTACTTC. Amino acid sequence: CASSLWDRGHEQYF.

The CDR3 nucleotides read TGTGCCAGCAGCGCCTTGGGACATCCAGATACGCAGTATTTT. Translation gives CASSALGHPDTQYF. The chain couples TRBV9 to TRBJ2-3; possible D gene TRBD1, 6 bases. Trimming left V 3 bases short and J 4 bases short, with 12 bases between. The germline CDR1 and CDR2 sequences are SGDLS and YYNGEE. This CDR3 spans 14 amino acids.

The CDR3 nucleotides are TGTGCCAGCAGTTCCGTCCATGAAGGCGGGCGGCCCCAGCATTTT. Protein: CASSSVHEGGRPQHF. This sequence joins TRBV28 and TRBJ1-5; D gene unclear. The V gene's germline CDR1 is MDHEN and CDR2 SYDVKM. Deletions cut 4 bases from V and 9 bases from J, with 19 bases between. CDR3 length: 15 amino acids.

This chain uses TRBV15 with TRBJ1-5, with 9 bases aligning to TRBD1. Germline values: CDR1 LNHNV, CDR2 YYDKDF (reference sequence). Trimming removed 1 base from V and 7 bases from J; junction bases left unmatched: 11. This CDR3 spans 17 amino acids. The CDR3 protein is CATSRVPGTGFEQPQHF. Here the CDR3 DNA reads TGTGCCACCAGCAGAGTGCCCGGGACAGGGTTCGAACAGCCCCAGCATTTT.

The chain uses TRBV19 and TRBJ2-3, with 7 bases that match TRBD1. The germline V gene encodes CDR1 LNHDA and CDR2 SQIVND (reference sequence). CDR3 length: 15 residues. The trim removed 8 bases at V and 0 bases at J, leaving 8 bases unmatched. The CDR3: CASGMGQTSTDTQYF. Written as DNA, the CDR3 is TGTGCCAGTGGAATGGGACAGACTAGCACAGATACGCAGTATTTT. The entire variable domain, with the rest obtained from reference TRBV19 and TRBJ2-3, is as follows: DGGITQSPKYLFRKEGQNVTLSCEQNLNHDAMYWYRQDPGQGLRLIYYSQIVNDFQKGDIAEGYSVSREKKESFPLTVTSAQKNPTAFYLCASGMGQTSTDTQYFGPGTRLTVL.